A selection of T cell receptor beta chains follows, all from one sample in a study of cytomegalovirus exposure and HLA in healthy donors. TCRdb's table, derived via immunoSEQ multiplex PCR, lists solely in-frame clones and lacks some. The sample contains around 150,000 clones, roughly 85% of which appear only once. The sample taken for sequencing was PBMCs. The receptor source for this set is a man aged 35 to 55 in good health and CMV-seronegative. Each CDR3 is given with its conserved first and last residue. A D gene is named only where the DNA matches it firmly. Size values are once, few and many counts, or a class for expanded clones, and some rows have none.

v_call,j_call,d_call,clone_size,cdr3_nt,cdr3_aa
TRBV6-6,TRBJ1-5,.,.,TGTGCCAGCAGTTACTCGCAGGGTCTCAATCAGCCCCAGCATTTT,CASSYSQGLNQPQHF
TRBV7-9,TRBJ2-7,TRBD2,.,TGTGCCAGCAGCCAGCCGGGACTAGCGACCTACGAGCAGTACTTC,CASSQPGLATYEQYF
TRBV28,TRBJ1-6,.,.,TGTGCCAGCAGTTTAGAGACAGTGCATAATTCACCCCTCCACTTT,CASSLETVHNSPLHF
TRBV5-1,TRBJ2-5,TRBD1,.,TGCGCCAGCAGCCAAGGACAGGGAAGGTTGGAGACCCAGTACTTC,CASSQGQGRLETQYF
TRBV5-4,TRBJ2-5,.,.,TGTGCCAGCAGCTTGGCCTTCACAGGCGAGACCCAGTACTTC,CASSLAFTGETQYF
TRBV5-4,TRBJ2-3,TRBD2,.,TGTGCGGGGAGCGGGAGGACAGATACGCAGTATTTT,CAGSGRTDTQYF
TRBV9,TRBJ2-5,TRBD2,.,TGTGCCAGCAGCGTAGGGGCTAGCGGGAGGGCCAGTGAAGAGACCCAGTACTTC,CASSVGASGRASEETQYF
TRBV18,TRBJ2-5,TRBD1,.,TGTGCCAGCTCACCATTTACGGCTTTGACAGGGAGAAGAGGGCAAGAGACCCAGTACTTC,CASSPFTALTGRRGQETQYF
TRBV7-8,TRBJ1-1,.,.,TGTGCCAGCAGCTTAAGGGAGGACACTGAAGCTTTCTTT,CASSLREDTEAFF
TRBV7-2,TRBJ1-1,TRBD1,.,TGTGCCAGCAGCTTATGGACAGGTATGCGAACTGAAGCTTTCTTT,CASSLWTGMRTEAFF
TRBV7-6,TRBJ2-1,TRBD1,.,TGTGCCAGCAGCTCACAGGACAGGGGGATGGTCAATGAGCAGTTCTTC,CASSSQDRGMVNEQFF
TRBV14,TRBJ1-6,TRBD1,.,TGTGCCAGCAGCCCGCGACAGGGGGCCAGTTCACCCCTCCACTTT,CASSPRQGASSPLHF
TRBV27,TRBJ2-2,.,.,TGTGCCAGCAGTTTACGAGGAGGAGCCGGGGAGCTGTTTTTT,CASSLRGGAGELFF
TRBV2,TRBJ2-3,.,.,TGTGCCAGCAGTCTTCAGGGAGGTAGCACAGATACGCAGTATTTT,CASSLQGGSTDTQYF
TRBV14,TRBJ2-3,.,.,TGTGCCAGCAGTGGAAGCGCCAGCACAGATACGCAGTATTTT,CASSGSASTDTQYF
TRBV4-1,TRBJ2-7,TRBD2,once,TGCGCCAGCAGCCCAAGGGTGGTTGGGAGGGACGAGCAGTACTTC,CASSPRVVGRDEQYF
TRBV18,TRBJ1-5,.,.,TGTGCCAGCTCACCAGAGAGTGGAGATAGCAATCAGCCCCAGCATTTT,CASSPESGDSNQPQHF
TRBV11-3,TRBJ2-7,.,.,TGTGCCAGCAGCTTGACAGGAGGCGAGCAGTACTTC,CASSLTGGEQYF
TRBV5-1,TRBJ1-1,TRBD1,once,TGCGCCAGCAGCTTGGTTTCGGGTGGACAGGGCTCTGAAGCTTTCTTT,CASSLVSGGQGSEAFF
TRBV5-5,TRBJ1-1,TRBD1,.,TGTGCCAGCAGCTACAGGGGGAACACTGAAGCTTTCTTT,CASSYRGNTEAFF
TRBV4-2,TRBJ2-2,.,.,TGTGCCAGCAGCCAAGAAGTGCGGGGTGGCACCGGGGAGCTGTTTTTT,CASSQEVRGGTGELFF
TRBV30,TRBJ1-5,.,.,TGTGCCTGGAACCAGGGCGCCGGCAATCAGCCCCAGCATTTT,CAWNQGAGNQPQHF
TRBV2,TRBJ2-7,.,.,TGTGCCAGCAGTGAGGGGCAGGGGTTCTCCTACGAGCAGTACTTC,CASSEGQGFSYEQYF
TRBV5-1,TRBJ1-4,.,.,TGCGCCAGCAGCTTTTTTGGCAGAAATGAAAAACTGTTTTTT,CASSFFGRNEKLFF
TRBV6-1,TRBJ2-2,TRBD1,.,TGTGCCTTACAGGGGCCCTGGCGGACCGGGGAGCTGTTTTTT,CALQGPWRTGELFF
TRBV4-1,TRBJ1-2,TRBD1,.,TGCGCCAGCAGCCAACTACCAGGGACAGCCTATGGCTACACCTTC,CASSQLPGTAYGYTF
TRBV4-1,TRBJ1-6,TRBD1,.,TGCGCCAGCAGCCACCCCGGGACAGGGGTTTCACCCCTCCACTTT,CASSHPGTGVSPLHF
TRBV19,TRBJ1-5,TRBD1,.,TGTGCCAGTAGTGCCCACAGGGGTAGCAATCAGCCCCAGCATTTT,CASSAHRGSNQPQHF
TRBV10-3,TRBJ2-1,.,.,TGTGCCATCAGCCCATCCCGGGGGGCTGCCTACAATGAGCAGTTCTTC,CAISPSRGAAYNEQFF
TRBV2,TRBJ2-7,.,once,TGTGCCAGCAGGAAAGGGACTTTATTCTCCTACGAGCAGTACTTC,CASRKGTLFSYEQYF
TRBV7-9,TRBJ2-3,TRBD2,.,TGTGCCAGCGGTAATCAGCGGGAGGGCCATGACACAGATACGCAGTATTTT,CASGNQREGHDTDTQYF
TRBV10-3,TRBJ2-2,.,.,TGTGCCATCAGTGAGTCGAGGACATACACCGGGGAGCTGTTTTTT,CAISESRTYTGELFF
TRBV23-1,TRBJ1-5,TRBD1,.,TGCGCCAGCAGGCACGGGACAGTTTACGATCAGCCCCAGCATTTT,CASRHGTVYDQPQHF
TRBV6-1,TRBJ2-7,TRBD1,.,TGTGCCAGCAGTAACAGGGGCCCCTACGAGCAGTACTTC,CASSNRGPYEQYF
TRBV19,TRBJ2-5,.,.,TGTGCCAGTAGAGACAGCCGAGAGACCCAGTACTTC,CASRDSRETQYF